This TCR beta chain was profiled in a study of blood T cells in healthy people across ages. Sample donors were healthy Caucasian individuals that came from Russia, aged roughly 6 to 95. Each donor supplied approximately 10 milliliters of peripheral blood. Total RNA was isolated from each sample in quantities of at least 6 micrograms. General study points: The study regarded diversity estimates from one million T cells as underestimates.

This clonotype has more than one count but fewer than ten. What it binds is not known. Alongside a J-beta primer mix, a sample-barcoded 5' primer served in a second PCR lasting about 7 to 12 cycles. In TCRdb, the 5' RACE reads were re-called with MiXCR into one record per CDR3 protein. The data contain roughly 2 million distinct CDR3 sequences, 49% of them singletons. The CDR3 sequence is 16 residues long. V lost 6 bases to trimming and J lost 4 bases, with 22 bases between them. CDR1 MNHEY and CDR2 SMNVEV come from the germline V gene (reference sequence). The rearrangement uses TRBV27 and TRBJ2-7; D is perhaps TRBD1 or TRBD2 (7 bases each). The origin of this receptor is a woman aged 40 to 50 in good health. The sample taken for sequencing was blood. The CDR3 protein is CASRLRAGQFLYEQYF. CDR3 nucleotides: TGTGCCAGCAGACTGCGAGCGGGACAGTTTCTTTACGAGCAGTACTTC.